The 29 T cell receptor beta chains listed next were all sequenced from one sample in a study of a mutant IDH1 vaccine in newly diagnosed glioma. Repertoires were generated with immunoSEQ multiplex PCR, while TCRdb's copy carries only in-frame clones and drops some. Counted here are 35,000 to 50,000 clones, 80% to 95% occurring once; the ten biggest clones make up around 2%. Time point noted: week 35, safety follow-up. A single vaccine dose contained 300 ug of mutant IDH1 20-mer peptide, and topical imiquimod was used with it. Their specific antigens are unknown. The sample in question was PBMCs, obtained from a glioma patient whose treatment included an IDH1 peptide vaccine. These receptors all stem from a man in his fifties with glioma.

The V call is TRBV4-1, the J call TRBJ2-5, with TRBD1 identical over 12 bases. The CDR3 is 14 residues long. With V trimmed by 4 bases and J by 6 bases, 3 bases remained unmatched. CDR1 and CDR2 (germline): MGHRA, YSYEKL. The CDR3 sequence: CASSPGTGGKTQYF. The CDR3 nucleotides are TGCGCCAGCAGCCCAGGGACAGGGGGCAAGACCCAGTACTTC.

The CDR3, as DNA: TGCGCCAGCAGCTTGGAGGGACAGGGATACAATGAGCAGTTCTTC. Protein product: CASSLEGQGYNEQFF. This chain links TRBV5-1 with TRBJ2-1; 9 bases agree with TRBD1. This CDR3 is built from 15 residues. Germline-derived CDR1 and CDR2 are SGHRS and YFSETQ. The trim removed 0 bases at V and 4 bases at J, leaving 2 bases unmatched. Complete variable domain (other parts from reference TRBV5-1 and TRBJ2-1): KAGVTQTPRYLIKTRGQQVTLSCSPISGHRSVSWYQQTPGQGLQFLFEYFSETQRNKGNFPGRFSGRQFSNSRSEMNVSTLELGDSALYLCASSLEGQGYNEQFFGPGTRLTVL.

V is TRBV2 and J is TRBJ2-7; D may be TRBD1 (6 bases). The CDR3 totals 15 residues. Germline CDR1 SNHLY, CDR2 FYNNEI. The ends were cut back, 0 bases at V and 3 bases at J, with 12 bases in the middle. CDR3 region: CASSEAGAVNYEQYF. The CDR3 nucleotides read TGTGCCAGCAGTGAAGCGGGGGCCGTGAACTACGAGCAGTACTTC.

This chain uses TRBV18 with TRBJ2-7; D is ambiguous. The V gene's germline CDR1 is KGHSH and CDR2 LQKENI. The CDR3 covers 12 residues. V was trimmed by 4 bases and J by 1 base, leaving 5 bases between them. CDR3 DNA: TGTGCCAGCTCACAGCCTTCCTACGAGCAGTACTTC. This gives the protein CASSQPSYEQYF.

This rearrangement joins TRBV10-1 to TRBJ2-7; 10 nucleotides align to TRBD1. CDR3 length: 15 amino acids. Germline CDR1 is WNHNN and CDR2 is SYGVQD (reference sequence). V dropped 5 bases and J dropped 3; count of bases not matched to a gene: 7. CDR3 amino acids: CASSSPGTGDYEQYF. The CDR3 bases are TGCGCCAGCAGTTCACCCGGGACAGGGGACTACGAGCAGTACTTC.

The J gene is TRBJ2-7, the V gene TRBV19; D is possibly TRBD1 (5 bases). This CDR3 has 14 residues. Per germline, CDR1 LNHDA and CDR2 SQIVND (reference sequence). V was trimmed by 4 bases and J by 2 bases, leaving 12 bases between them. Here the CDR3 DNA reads TGTGCCAGTAGTACCCCCCAGGGCCCCTACGAGCAGTACTTC. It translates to CASSTPQGPYEQYF.

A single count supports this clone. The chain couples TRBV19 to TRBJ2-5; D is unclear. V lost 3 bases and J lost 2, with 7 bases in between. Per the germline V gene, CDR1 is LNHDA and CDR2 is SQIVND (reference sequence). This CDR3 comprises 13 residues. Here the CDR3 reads CASSMLSQETQYF. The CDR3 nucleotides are TGTGCCAGTAGTATGCTGAGTCAAGAGACCCAGTACTTC. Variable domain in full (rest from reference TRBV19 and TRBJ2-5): DGGITQSPKYLFRKEGQNVTLSCEQNLNHDAMYWYRQDPGQGLRLIYYSQIVNDFQKGDIAEGYSVSREKKESFPLTVTSAQKNPTAFYLCASSMLSQETQYFGPGTRLLVL.

CDR3 residues: CASSHVPGAGADTQYF. CDR3 DNA sequence: TGTGCCAGCAGCCACGTCCCTGGGGCCGGGGCAGATACGCAGTATTTT. V is TRBV4-2 and J is TRBJ2-3; D tentatively reads TRBD1 or TRBD2 (5 bases each). The germline CDR1 and CDR2 sequences are LGHNA and YNFKEQ. This CDR3 spans 16 amino acids. V dropped 3 bases and J dropped 4 bases, with 17 bases sitting between them.

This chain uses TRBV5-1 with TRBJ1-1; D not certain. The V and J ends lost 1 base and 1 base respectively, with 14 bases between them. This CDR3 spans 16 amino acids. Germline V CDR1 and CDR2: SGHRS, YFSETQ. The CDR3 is CASSLNPGNRNTEAFF. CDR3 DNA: TGCGCCAGCAGCTTGAACCCCGGGAACAGGAACACTGAAGCTTTCTTT.

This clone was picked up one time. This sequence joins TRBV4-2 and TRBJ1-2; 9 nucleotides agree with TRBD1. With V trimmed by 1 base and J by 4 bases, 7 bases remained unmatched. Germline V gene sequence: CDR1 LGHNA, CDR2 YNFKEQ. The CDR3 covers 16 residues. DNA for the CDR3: TGTGCCAGCAGCCAAGGAACAGGGGGCTCGGCCTATGGCTACACCTTC. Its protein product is CASSQGTGGSAYGYTF.

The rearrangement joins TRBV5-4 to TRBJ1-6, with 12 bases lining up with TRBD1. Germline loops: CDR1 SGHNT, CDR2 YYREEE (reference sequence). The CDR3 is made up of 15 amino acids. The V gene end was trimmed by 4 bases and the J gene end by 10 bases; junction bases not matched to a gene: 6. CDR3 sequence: CASSTGQGARSPLHF. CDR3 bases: TGTGCCAGCAGCACGGGACAGGGGGCGAGATCACCCCTCCACTTT.

In DNA form, the CDR3 reads TGCGCCAGCAGCTTGGTCGGGGGTGCAACTAATGAAAAACTGTTTTTT. Translated: CASSLVGGATNEKLFF. The rearrangement links TRBV5-1 to TRBJ1-4; TRBD1 is a possible D gene (5 bases). V was clipped by 0 bases and J by 0 bases, with 9 bases between them. Germline CDR1 reads SGHRS; CDR2 reads YFSETQ. The CDR3 spans 16 residues.

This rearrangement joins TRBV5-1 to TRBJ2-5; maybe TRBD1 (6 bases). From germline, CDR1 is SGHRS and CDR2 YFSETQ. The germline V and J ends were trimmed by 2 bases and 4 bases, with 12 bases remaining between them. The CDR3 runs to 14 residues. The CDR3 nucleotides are TGCGCCAGCAGCTTCGGCCAGGGGATAGAGACCCAGTACTTC. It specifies CASSFGQGIETQYF.

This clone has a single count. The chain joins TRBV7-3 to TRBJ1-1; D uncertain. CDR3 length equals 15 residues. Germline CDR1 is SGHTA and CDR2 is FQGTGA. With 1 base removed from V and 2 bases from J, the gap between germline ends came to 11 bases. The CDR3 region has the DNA TGTGCCAGCAGCTTAAGTCCGGAGACTAACACTGAAGCTTTCTTT. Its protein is CASSLSPETNTEAFF.

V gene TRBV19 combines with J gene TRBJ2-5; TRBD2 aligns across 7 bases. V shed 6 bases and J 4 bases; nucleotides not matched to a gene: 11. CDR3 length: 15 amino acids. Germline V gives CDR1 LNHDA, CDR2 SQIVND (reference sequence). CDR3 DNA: TGTGCCAGTAGAACCTCGGGCGGGAGTCCAGAGACCCAGTACTTC. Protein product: CASRTSGGSPETQYF.

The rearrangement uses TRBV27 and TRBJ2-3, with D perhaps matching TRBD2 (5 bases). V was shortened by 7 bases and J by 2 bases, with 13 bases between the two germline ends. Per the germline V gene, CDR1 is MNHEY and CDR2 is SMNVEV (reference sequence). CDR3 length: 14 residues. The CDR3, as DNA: TGTGCCAGCACCTTAAGCGGCAACACAGATACGCAGTATTTT. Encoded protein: CASTLSGNTDTQYF.

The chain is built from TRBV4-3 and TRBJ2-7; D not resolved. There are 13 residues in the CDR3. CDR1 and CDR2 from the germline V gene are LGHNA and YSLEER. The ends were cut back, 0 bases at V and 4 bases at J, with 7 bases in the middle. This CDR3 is CASSQDSGYEQYF. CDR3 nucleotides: TGCGCCAGCAGCCAAGATTCCGGGTACGAGCAGTACTTC.

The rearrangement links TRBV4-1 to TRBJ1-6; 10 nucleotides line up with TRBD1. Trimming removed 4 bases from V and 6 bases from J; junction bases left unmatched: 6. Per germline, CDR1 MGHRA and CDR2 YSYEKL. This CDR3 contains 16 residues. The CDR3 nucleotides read TGCGCCAGCAGCCGCGAGGGACAGGGGCTTAATTCACCCCTCCACTTT. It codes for CASSREGQGLNSPLHF.

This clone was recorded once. The CDR3: CSVGTAGTEAFF. Here the CDR3 DNA reads TGCAGCGTTGGGACAGCGGGCACTGAAGCTTTCTTT. The rearrangement uses TRBV29-1 and TRBJ1-1, with D perhaps matching TRBD1 (6 bases). The germline V gene encodes CDR1 SQVTM and CDR2 ANQGSEA. This CDR3 region has 12 residues. The germline V and J ends were trimmed by 4 bases and 4 bases, with 10 bases remaining between them.

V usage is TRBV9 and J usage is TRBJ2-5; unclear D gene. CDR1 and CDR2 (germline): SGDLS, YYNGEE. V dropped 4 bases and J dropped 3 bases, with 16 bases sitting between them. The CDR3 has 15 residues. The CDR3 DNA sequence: TGTGCCAGCAGCCTCGGGCCCTACGGTGAAGAGACCCAGTACTTC. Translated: CASSLGPYGEETQYF.

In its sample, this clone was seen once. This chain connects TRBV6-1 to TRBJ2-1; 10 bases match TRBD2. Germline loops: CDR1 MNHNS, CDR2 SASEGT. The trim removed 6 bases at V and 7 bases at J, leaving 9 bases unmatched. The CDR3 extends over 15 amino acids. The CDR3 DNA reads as TGTGCCAGCAGAGACCTAGCGGGAGTGATTAATGAGCAGTTCTTC. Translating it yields CASRDLAGVINEQFF.

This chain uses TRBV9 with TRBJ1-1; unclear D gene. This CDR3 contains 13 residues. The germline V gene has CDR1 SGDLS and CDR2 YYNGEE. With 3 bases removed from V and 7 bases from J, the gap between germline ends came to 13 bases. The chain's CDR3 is CASSEGVDREAFF. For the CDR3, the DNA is TGTGCCAGCAGCGAGGGCGTGGACCGTGAAGCTTTCTTT.

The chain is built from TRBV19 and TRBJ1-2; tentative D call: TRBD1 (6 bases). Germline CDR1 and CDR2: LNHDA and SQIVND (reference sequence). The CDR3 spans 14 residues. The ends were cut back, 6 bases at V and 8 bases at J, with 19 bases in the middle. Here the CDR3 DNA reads TGTGCCAGTAGCCCCGGGGACACCCTTGGCGGCTACACCTTC. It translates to CASSPGDTLGGYTF.

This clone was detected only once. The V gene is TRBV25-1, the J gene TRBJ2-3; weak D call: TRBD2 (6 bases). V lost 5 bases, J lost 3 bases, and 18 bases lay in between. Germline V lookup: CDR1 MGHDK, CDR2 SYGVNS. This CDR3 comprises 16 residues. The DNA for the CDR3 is TGTGCCAGCAGTTCACCGGGACTCGGTATGACAGATACGCAGTATTTT. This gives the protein CASSSPGLGMTDTQYF.

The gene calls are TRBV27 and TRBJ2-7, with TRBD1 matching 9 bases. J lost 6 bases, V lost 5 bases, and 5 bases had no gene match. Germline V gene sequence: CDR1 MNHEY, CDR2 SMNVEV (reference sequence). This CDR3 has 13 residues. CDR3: CASSRDRVREQYF. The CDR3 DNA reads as TGTGCCAGCAGTCGGGACAGGGTTCGCGAGCAGTACTTC.

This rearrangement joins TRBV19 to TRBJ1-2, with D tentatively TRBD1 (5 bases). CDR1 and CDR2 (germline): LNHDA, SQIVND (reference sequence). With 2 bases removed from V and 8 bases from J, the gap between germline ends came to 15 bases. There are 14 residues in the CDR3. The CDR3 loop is CASSIQGGLRGYTF. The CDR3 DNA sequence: TGTGCCAGTAGTATACAGGGAGGTTTGCGAGGCTACACCTTC.

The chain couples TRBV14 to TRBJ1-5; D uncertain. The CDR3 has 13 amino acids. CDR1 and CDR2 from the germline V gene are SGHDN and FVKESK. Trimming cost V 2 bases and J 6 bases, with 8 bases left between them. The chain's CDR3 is CASSQSGGQPQHF. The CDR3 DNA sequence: TGTGCCAGCAGCCAATCGGGCGGTCAGCCCCAGCATTTT.

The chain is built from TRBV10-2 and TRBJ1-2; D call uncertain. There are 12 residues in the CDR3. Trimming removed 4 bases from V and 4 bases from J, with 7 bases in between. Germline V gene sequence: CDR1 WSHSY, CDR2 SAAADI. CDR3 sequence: CASSGETYGYTF. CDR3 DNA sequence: TGCGCCAGCAGTGGGGAAACCTATGGCTACACCTTC.

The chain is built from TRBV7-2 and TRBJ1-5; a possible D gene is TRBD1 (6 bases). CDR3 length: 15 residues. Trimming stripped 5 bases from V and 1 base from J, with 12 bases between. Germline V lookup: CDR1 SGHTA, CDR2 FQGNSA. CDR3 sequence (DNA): TGTGCCAGCAGCCGTGGGCAGGGGAGCAATCAGCCCCAGCATTTT. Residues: CASSRGQGSNQPQHF.